This is a list of T cell receptor beta chains from one sample in a study of blood T cell repertoires in COVID-19. Profiling relied on immunoSEQ multiplex PCR, and the TCRdb table lists in-frame clones only, not all of them. The sample includes approximately 200,000 clones, 75% to 90% of them seen just once. What was sequenced was PBMCs or T cells enriched from blood (not recorded which). All receptors come from a man aged 35-49 years who had recovered from COVID-19. Both conserved end residues are part of each CDR3. D genes are given only for firm matches. Clone size is stated in some rows and not others, as once, few, many or a class when expanded.

J | size | D | V | CDR3 | DNA
TRBJ2-2 | once | NA | TRBV2 | CASSELLTGELFF | TGTGCCAGCAGTGAACTTCTGACCGGGGAGCTGTTTTTT
TRBJ2-5 | NA | TRBD1 | TRBV5-4 | CASSSGTDQETQYF | TGTGCCAGCAGCTCAGGGACAGATCAAGAGACCCAGTACTTC
TRBJ1-2 | NA | TRBD1 | TRBV27 | CASSSADRSYGYTF | TGTGCCAGCAGTTCTGCGGACAGGAGCTATGGCTACACCTTC
TRBJ1-3 | NA | NA | TRBV5-6 | CASSFRQISGNTIYF | TGTGCCAGCAGTTTTCGACAGATCTCTGGAAACACCATATATTTT
TRBJ1-5 | NA | NA | TRBV30 | CAWGTVSNQPQHF | TGTGCCTGGGGGACTGTCAGCAATCAGCCCCAGCATTTT
TRBJ1-3 | once | NA | TRBV3-1/TRBV3-2 | CASSLSARVSGNTIYF | TGTGCCAGCAGCCTTTCAGCCCGGGTCTCTGGAAACACCATATATTTT
TRBJ2-7 | once | TRBD2 | TRBV6-5 | CASFSSGSYEQYF | TGTGCCAGCTTCTCTAGCGGGTCCTACGAGCAGTACTTC
TRBJ2-1 | NA | TRBD2 | TRBV27 | CASGGSGPYSYNEQFF | TGTGCCAGCGGGGGTAGCGGGCCTTACTCCTACAATGAGCAGTTCTTC
TRBJ2-7 | NA | NA | TRBV21-1 | CASSKLKREGYEQYF | TGTGCCAGCAGCAAACTGAAGCGGGAAGGCTACGAGCAGTACTTC
TRBJ2-5 | NA | TRBD1 | TRBV7-9 | CASSSGQGARETQYF | TGTGCCAGCAGCAGCGGACAGGGGGCGCGGGAGACCCAGTACTTC
TRBJ1-3 | NA | TRBD1 | TRBV6-1 | CASSEWRTGVTGHTIYF | TGTGCCAGCAGTGAATGGAGGACAGGGGTTACGGGTCACACCATATATTTT
TRBJ1-1 | NA | NA | TRBV27 | CASSFAGNTEAFF | TGTGCCAGCAGTTTCGCAGGGAACACTGAAGCTTTCTTT
TRBJ2-7 | NA | TRBD1 | TRBV6-6 | CASSYVQGAGEQYF | TGTGCCAGCAGTTACGTACAGGGGGCAGGCGAGCAGTACTTC
TRBJ2-7 | once | TRBD2 | TRBV4-2 | CAAGDSYEQYF | TGTGCCGCGGGAGACTCCTACGAGCAGTACTTC
TRBJ1-5 | NA | NA | TRBV28 | CASSLPGRGGQPQHF | TGTGCCAGCAGTTTGCCCGGCAGGGGTGGACAGCCCCAGCATTTT
TRBJ2-7 | NA | NA | TRBV7-9 | CASSFGVTYEQYF | TGTGCCAGCAGCTTCGGAGTTACCTACGAGCAGTACTTC
TRBJ1-5 | once | NA | TRBV27 | CASSLSFLRVTELGNQPQHF | TGTGCCAGCAGTTTATCGTTTCTCAGGGTAACGGAGTTGGGCAATCAGCCCCAGCATTTT